This TCR beta chain was obtained from a study of CD8 T cells in Susac syndrome. When the RNA was reverse transcribed, random hexamers were used with an input of 0.5 to 1 ug. TCRdb re-called the immunoSEQ multiplex PCR reads through MiXCR, storing one row per CDR3 protein. Here the sample spans some 150,000 distinct CDR3 sequences, around 96% being singletons. V was cut by 1 base and J by 1 base, with 13 bases left in between. Germline V lookup: CDR1 GTSNPN, CDR2 SVGIG (reference sequence). CDR3 size: 15 residues. This chain joins TRBV30 and TRBJ1-1; unclear D gene. The sequence derives from a human donor with multiple sclerosis. Sequencing used CD8+ T cells from PBMCs. The CDR3 nucleotides read TGTGCCTGGAGTGATGACATTGGCTGGAACACTGAAGCTTTCTTT. This gives the protein CAWSDDIGWNTEAFF.